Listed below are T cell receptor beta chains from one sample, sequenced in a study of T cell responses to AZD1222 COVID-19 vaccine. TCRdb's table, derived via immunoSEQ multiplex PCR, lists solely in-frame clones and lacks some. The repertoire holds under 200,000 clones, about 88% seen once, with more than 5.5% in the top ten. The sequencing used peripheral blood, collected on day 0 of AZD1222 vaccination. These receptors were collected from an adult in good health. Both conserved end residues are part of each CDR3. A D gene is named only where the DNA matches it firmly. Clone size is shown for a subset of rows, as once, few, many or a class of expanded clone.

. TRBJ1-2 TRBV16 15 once TGTGCCAGCAGCCAAAACCGGGTCCACGCTGATGGCTACACCTTC CASSQNRVHADGYTF
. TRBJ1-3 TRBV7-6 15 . TGTGCCAGCAGCCCTCTTGGGACGTCTGGAAACACCATATATTTT CASSPLGTSGNTIYF
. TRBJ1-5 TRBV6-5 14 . TGTGCCAGCAGTTACTCCCAGGGCGATCAGCCCCAGCATTTT CASSYSQGDQPQHF
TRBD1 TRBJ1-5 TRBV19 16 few TGTGCCAGTAGTATACAGGGGGCTAACGAAGGTCAGCCCCAGCATTTT CASSIQGANEGQPQHF
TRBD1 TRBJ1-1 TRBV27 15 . TGTGCCAGCAGAAAACGAACAGGGGCGAACACTGAAGCTTTCTTT CASRKRTGANTEAFF
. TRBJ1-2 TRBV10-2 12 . TGCGCCAGCAGTGTGACAGTCTATGGCTACACCTTC CASSVTVYGYTF
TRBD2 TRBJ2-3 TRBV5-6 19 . TGTGCCAGCAGCTTGGCCAACCGACGGCTAGCGGGAATTGCAGATACGCAGTATTTT CASSLANRRLAGIADTQYF
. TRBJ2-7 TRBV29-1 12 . TGCAGCGTCATTGGACAGTTCTACGAGCAGTACTTC CSVIGQFYEQYF
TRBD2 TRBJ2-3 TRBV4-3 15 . TGCGCCAGCAGCCAGGAACTAGCGGGAAAACCAACGCAGTATTTT CASSQELAGKPTQYF
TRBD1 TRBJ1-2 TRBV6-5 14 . TGTGCCAGCAGGGTCGGGACAGGCACCTATGGCTACACCTTC CASRVGTGTYGYTF
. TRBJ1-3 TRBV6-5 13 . TGTGCCAGCGGGGGCTGGACGGGAAACACCATATATTTT CASGGWTGNTIYF
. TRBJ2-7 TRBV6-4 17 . TGTGCCAGCAGTGACTTAAAGGTCGGCACTGTCTGGGCGCAGCAGTACTTC CASSDLKVGTVWAQQYF
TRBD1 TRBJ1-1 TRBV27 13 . TGTGCCAGCAGGGGACAGGGTCGGACTGAAGCTTTCTTT CASRGQGRTEAFF
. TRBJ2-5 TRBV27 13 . TGTGCCAGCAACCGGGGGCTGGGGGAGACCCAGTACTTC CASNRGLGETQYF
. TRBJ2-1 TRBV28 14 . TGTGCCAGCACTCTGGAGCATACCTACAATGAGCAGTTCTTC CASTLEHTYNEQFF
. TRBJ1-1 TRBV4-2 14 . TGTGCCAGCAGCCAAGAGGTTTGGGGCACTGAAGCTTTCTTT CASSQEVWGTEAFF
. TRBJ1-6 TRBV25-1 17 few TGTGCCAGCAGTGAACAGGGGATAAGCTCCTATAATTCACCCCTCCACTTT CASSEQGISSYNSPLHF
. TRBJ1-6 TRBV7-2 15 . TGTGCCAGCAGCTTAGCCCCAGGAAACAATTCACCCCTCCACTTT CASSLAPGNNSPLHF
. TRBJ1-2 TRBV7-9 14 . TGTGCCAGCAGCTTATACAGGGCGGCCTATGGCTACACCTTC CASSLYRAAYGYTF
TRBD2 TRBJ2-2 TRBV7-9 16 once TGTGCCAGCAGCTTAGGGCTAGCGGGGAACACCGGGGAGCTGTTTTTT CASSLGLAGNTGELFF
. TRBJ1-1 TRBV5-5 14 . TGTGCCAGCACCCGAAGGGTACAGGGCGCTGAAGCTTTCTTT CASTRRVQGAEAFF
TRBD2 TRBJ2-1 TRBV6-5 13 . TGTGCCAGCGGGGCTAGCGGGGTCCATGAGCAGTTCTTC CASGASGVHEQFF
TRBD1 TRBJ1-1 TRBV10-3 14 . TGTGCCATCAGGTTGGACAGGGAAGGCACTGAAGCTTTCTTT CAIRLDREGTEAFF
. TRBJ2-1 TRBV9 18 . TGTGCCAGCAGCTCAGCCCCGCCCGGGGCCACTCTATCGAATGAGCAGTTCTTC CASSSAPPGATLSNEQFF
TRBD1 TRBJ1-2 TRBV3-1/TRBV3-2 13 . TGTGCCAGCAGCCAAGAAAGGGGGCTTGGCTACACCTTC CASSQERGLGYTF
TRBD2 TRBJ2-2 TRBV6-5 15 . TGTGCCAGCACTCTAGCGGGGAGTGGAACCGGGGAGCTGTTTTTT CASTLAGSGTGELFF
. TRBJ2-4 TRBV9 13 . TGTGCCAGCAGCGTGTCGGGGGCGGACATTCAGTACTTC CASSVSGADIQYF
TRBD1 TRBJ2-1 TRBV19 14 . TGTGCCAGTATAGGGACAGGGGGCTACAATGAGCAGTTCTTC CASIGTGGYNEQFF
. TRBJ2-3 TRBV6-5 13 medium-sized TGTGCCAGCAAAAGCTCGTTTGGAAATACGCAGTATTTT CASKSSFGNTQYF
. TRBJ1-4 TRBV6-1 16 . TGTGCCAGCAGTGAAGCGGCAGTCACGTATAATGAAAAACTGTTTTTT CASSEAAVTYNEKLFF
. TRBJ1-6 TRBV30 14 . TGTGCCTGGAGTGTAGGAGGGGATTATTCACCCCTCCACTTT CAWSVGGDYSPLHF
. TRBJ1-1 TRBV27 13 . TGTGCCAGCAGTTTACGAGAAGGGACTGAAGCTTTCTTT CASSLREGTEAFF
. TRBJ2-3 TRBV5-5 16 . TGTGCCAGCAGCCCACGGGGGGACAGAAGCACAGATACGCAGTATTTT CASSPRGDRSTDTQYF
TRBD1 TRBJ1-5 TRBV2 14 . TGTGCCAGCCGACAGGGAAATAGCAATCAGCCCCAGCATTTT CASRQGNSNQPQHF
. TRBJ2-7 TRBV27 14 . TGTGCCAGCAGTTTAGGGGCCAGGGTCTACGAGCAGTACTTC CASSLGARVYEQYF
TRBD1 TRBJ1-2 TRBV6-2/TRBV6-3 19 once TGTGCCAGCAGTTACTCGACGGTGGCAGGGGGCTTGACTGGCTATGGCTACACCTTC CASSYSTVAGGLTGYGYTF
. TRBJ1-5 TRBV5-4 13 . TGTGCCAGCAGCTTTGGGATGAAACAGCCCCAGCATTTT CASSFGMKQPQHF
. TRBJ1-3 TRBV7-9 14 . TGTGCCAGCAGCTTAGGGACAATGGGAAACACCATATATTTT CASSLGTMGNTIYF
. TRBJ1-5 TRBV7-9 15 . TGTGCCAGCAGCTGGGGACGGTATAGCAATCAGCCCCAGCATTTT CASSWGRYSNQPQHF
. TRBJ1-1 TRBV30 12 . TGTGCCTGGGAAGCCTTGAACACTGAAGCTTTCTTT CAWEALNTEAFF
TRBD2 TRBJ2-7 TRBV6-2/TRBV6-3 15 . TGTGCCAGCAGTTCTCTAGCGGGGGGAACCTACGAGCAGTACTTC CASSSLAGGTYEQYF
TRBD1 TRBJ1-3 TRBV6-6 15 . TGTGCCAGCTCCACGACAGGGGGCACAGGAAACACCATATATTTT CASSTTGGTGNTIYF
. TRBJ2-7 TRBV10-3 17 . TGTGCCATCAGTGAGAACGGTTTGGGGACCGGGACCTACGAGCAGTACTTC CAISENGLGTGTYEQYF
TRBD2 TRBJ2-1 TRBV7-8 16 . TGTGCCAGCAGCTCCAGAGGACTAGCGGGGTTCCATGAGCAGTTCTTC CASSSRGLAGFHEQFF
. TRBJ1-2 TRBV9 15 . TGTGCCAGCAGCCTGGATTTGATTAATAACTATGGCTACACCTTC CASSLDLINNYGYTF
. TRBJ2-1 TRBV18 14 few TGTGCCAGCTCACCCCGGGACGGAGACAATGAGCAGTTCTTC CASSPRDGDNEQFF
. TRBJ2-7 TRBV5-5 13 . TGTGCCAGCAGCTCGGGCCGAGACAGGGAGCAGTACTTC CASSSGRDREQYF
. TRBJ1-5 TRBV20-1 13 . TGCAGTGCTAGTCGTCTTAGCAATCAGCCCCAGCATTTT CSASRLSNQPQHF